One and the same sample provided the 8 T cell receptor beta chains below, sequenced in a study of OX40 agonist ivuxolimab in advanced cancers. Sequencing was performed with immunoSEQ multiplex PCR; in TCRdb, only in-frame clones are kept and a portion is missing. This table has nearly 70,000 clones, 83% appearing once. Sequenced material: CD4+ or CD8+ T cells sorted from blood, taken in a trial of the OX40 agonist ivuxolimab. The source is an adult with an advanced solid tumor such as melanoma, head and neck, liver or kidney cancer.

J is TRBJ2-5 and V is TRBV29-1; TRBD2 matches 9 bases. The length of the CDR3 is 14 residues. Per germline, CDR1 SQVTM and CDR2 ANQGSEA. Germline trimming cut 4 bases from V and 4 bases from J; bases unmatched to any gene: 7. CDR3 sequence reads: CSVGAASGAETQYF. CDR3 coding DNA: TGCAGCGTTGGAGCTGCTAGCGGGGCAGAGACCCAGTACTTC. Full variable domain (remainder filled in from reference TRBV29-1 and TRBJ2-5): SAVISQKPSRDICQRGTSLTIQCQVDSQVTMMFWYRQQPGQSLTLIATANQGSEATYESGFVIDKFPISRPNLTFSTLTVSNMSPEDSSIYLCSVGAASGAETQYFGPGTRLLVL.

This chain uses TRBV11-3 with TRBJ2-5; 9 bases fit TRBD1. This CDR3 has 15 amino acids. Germline lookup yields CDR1 SGHNT and CDR2 YENEEA. V was pared by 4 bases and J by 5 bases, with 8 bases of the junction left unmatched. Here the CDR3 reads CASSSGTGPQETQYF. The DNA for the CDR3 is TGTGCCAGCAGCTCGGGGACAGGGCCGCAGGAGACCCAGTACTTC.

This clone was observed a few times. V and J are TRBV19 and TRBJ1-5, with a tentative D call TRBD1 (6 bases). Trimming left V 9 bases short and J 0 bases short, with 18 bases between. The CDR3 covers 16 residues. The germline gives CDR1 LNHDA, CDR2 SQIVND (reference sequence). The CDR3 sequence is CASQQGPQYSNQPQHF. The CDR3 DNA follows: TGTGCCAGCCAACAGGGACCGCAATATAGCAATCAGCCCCAGCATTTT.

The V and J genes are TRBV5-1 and TRBJ2-3, with no clear D. Germline assignment: CDR1 SGHRS and CDR2 YFSETQ. Trimming removed 4 bases from V and 6 bases from J, with 15 bases in between. CDR3 length: 14 residues. The CDR3 DNA sequence: TGCGCCAGCAGCCACTCATCTAGTGGGGATACGCAGTATTTT. The encoded protein is CASSHSSSGDTQYF.

The chain carries TRBV6-1 and TRBJ1-2; a weak D match, TRBD1 (6 bases). CDR3 length equals 15 residues. V was trimmed by 6 bases and J by 4 bases, leaving 18 bases between them. The V gene's germline CDR1 is MNHNS and CDR2 SASEGT. CDR3: CASRGARGILYGYTF. Written as DNA, the CDR3 is TGTGCCAGCAGGGGGGCGCGAGGGATCCTCTATGGCTACACCTTC.

The J gene is TRBJ2-1, the V gene TRBV7-6; tentative D call: TRBD2 (6 bases). The CDR3 runs to 13 residues. Germline CDR1 reads SGHVS; CDR2 reads FNYEAQ. The V end was cut by 0 bases, the J end by 9 bases, with 9 bases between. CDR3 coding DNA: TGTGCCAGCAGCTTAGCGCGGGGCCCTGAGCAGTTCTTC. It encodes CASSLARGPEQFF. The whole variable domain, filled in from reference TRBV7-6 and TRBJ2-1, reads GAGVSQSPRYKVTKRGQDVALRCDPISGHVSLYWYRQALGQGPEFLTYFNYEAQQDKSGLPNDRFSAERPEGSISTLTIQRTEQRDSAMYRCASSLARGPEQFFGPGTRLTVL.

The CDR3: CASSYGLAGIPDTQYF. DNA of the CDR3: TGTGCCAGCAGTTATGGACTAGCGGGGATCCCAGATACGCAGTATTTT. The chain recombines TRBV7-8 with TRBJ2-3; 12 nucleotides match TRBD2. Trimming removed 6 bases from V and 4 bases from J; junction bases left unmatched: 8. The V gene's germline CDR1 is SGHVS and CDR2 FQNEAQ. The CDR3 runs to 16 residues.

A remark on this clone: Additional DNA sequences in this sample encode the identical CDR3. The J gene is TRBJ1-3, the V gene TRBV2; no firm D call. CDR1 is SNHLY, CDR2 FYNNEI, per germline. V was clipped by 5 bases and J by 0 bases, with 17 bases between them. CDR3 length: 17 residues. DNA of the CDR3: TGTGCCAGCAGTATGAGTCGGACCGCCAGCTCTGGAAACACCATATATTTT. Protein: CASSMSRTASSGNTIYF.